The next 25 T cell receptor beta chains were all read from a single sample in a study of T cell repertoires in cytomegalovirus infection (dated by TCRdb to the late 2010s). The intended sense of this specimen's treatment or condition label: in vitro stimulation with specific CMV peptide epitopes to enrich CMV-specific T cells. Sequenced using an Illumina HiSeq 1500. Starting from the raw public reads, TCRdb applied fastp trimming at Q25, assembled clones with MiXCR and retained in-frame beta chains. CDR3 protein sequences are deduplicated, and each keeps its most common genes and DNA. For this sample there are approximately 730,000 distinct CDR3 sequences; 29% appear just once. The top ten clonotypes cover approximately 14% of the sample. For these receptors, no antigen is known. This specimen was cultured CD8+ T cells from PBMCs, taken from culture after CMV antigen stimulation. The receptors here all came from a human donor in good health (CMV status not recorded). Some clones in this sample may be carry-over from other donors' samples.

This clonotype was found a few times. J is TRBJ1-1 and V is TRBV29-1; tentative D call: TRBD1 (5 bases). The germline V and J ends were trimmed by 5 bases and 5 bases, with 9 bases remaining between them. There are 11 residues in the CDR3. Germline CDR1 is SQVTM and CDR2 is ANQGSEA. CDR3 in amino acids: CSVRGGTEAFF. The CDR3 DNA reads TGCAGCGTTCGTGGGGGGACTGAAGCTTTCTTT.

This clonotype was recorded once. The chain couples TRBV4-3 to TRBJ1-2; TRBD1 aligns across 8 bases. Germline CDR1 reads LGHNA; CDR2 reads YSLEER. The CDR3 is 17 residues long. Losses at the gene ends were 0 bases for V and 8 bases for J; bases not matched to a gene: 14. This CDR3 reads CASSQDGSGQGARGYTF. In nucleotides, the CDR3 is TGCGCCAGCAGCCAAGACGGCTCTGGGCAGGGGGCGAGGGGCTACACCTTC.

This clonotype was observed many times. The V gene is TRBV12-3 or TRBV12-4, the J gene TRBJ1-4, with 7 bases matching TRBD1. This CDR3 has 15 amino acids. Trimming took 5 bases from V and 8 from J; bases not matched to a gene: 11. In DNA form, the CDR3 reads TGTGCCAGCAGTATATCAGGGGGTCTGAGGGAAAAACTGTTTTTT. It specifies CASSISGGLREKLFF.

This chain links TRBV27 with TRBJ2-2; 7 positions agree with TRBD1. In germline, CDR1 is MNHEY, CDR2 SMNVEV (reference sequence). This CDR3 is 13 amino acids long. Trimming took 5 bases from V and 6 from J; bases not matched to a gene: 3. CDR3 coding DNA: TGTGCCAGCAGTCGACAGGGTCCCGGGGAGCTGTTTTTT. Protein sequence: CASSRQGPGELFF.

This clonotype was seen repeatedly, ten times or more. CDR3 amino acids: CASSIDLQLQSYNEQFF. The CDR3 DNA reads TGTGCCAGTAGTATAGATTTACAGCTACAATCCTACAATGAGCAGTTCTTC. The genes are TRBV19 and TRBJ2-1; D gene ambiguous. Looked up from germline, CDR1 is LNHDA and CDR2 is SQIVND (reference sequence). Trimming pared 0 bases from V and 1 base from J, leaving 13 bases between. The length of the CDR3 is 17 residues.

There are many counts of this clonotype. The CDR3 spells CASSLDSYSNTEAFF. As DNA, the CDR3 is TGTGCCAGCAGCTTAGATTCGTACTCGAACACTGAAGCTTTCTTT. V usage is TRBV11-2 and J usage is TRBJ1-1; D remains ambiguous. Germline V gene lookup returns CDR1 SGHAT and CDR2 FQNNGV. This CDR3 region has 15 residues. Trimming cost V 0 bases and J 1 base, with 9 bases left between them. The full variable domain, with the rest looked up from reference TRBV11-2 and TRBJ1-1, is EAGVAQSPRYKIIEKRQSVAFWCNPISGHATLYWYQQILGQGPKLLIQFQNNGVVDDSQLPKDRFSAERLKGVDSTLKIQPAKLEDSAVYLCASSLDSYSNTEAFFGQGTRLTVV.

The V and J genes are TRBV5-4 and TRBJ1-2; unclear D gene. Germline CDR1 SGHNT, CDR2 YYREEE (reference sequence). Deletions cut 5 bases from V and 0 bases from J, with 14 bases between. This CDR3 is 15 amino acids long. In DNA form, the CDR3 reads TGTGCCAGCAGGACTTTTGGAGAAACTAACTATGGCTACACCTTC. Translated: CASRTFGETNYGYTF.

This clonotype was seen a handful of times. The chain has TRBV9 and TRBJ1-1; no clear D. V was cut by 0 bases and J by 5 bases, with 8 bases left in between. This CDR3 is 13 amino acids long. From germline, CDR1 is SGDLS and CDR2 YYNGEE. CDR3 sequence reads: CASSVVSGTEAFF. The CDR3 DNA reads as TGTGCCAGCAGCGTAGTGAGCGGGACTGAAGCTTTCTTT. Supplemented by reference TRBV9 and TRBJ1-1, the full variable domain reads DSGVTQTPKHLITATGQRVTLRCSPRSGDLSVYWYQQSLDQGLQFLIQYYNGEERAKGNILERFSAQQFPDLHSELNLSSLELGDSALYFCASSVVSGTEAFFGQGTRLTVV.

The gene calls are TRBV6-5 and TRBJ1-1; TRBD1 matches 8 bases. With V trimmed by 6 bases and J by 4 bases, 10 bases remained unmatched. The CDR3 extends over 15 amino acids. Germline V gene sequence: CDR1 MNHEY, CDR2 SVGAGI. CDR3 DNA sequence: TGTGCCAGCAGGCACACAGGGGGTTCGGGCACTGAAGCTTTCTTT. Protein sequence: CASRHTGGSGTEAFF.

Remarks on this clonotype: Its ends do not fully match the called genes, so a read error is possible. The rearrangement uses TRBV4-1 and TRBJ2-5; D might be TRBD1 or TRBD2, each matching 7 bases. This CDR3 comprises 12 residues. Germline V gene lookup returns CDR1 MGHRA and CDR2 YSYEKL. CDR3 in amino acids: CASSQGGTAQYF. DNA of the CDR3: TGTGCCAGCAGCCAGGGGGGGACAGCTCAGTACTTC.

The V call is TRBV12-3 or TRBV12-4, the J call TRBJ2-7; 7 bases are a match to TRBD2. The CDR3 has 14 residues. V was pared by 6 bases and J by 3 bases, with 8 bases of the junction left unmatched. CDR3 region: CASSSGLSVYEQYF. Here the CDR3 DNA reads TGTGCCAGCAGCTCGGGACTAAGTGTCTACGAGCAGTACTTC.

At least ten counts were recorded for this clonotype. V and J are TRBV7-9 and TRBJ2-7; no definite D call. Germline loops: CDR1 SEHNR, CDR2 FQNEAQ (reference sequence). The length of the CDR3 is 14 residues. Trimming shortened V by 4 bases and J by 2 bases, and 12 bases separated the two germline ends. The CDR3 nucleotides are TGTGCCAGCAGCTCTCTAGACTCCCCCTACGAGCAGTACGTC. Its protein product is CASSSLDSPYEQYV.

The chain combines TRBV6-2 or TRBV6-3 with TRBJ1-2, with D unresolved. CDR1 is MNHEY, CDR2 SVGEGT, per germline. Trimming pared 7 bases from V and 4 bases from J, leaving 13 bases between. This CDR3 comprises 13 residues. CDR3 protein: CASTSGSGYGYTF. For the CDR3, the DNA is TGTGCCAGCACTTCAGGATCGGGCTATGGCTACACCTTC.

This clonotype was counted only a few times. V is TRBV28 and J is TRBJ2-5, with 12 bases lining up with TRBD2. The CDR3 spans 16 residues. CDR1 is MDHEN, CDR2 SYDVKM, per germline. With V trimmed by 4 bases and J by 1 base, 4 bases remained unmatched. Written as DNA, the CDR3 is TGTGCCAGCAGTTGGACTAGCGGGGACATCCAAGAGACCCAGTACTTC. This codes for CASSWTSGDIQETQYF.

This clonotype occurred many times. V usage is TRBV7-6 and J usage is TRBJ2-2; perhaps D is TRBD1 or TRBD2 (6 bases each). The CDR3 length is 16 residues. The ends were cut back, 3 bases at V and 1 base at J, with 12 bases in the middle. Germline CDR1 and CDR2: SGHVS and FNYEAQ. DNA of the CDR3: TGTGCCAGCAGCTTGGTCCGGGGGCAGAACACCGGGGAGCTGTTTTTT. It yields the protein CASSLVRGQNTGELFF.

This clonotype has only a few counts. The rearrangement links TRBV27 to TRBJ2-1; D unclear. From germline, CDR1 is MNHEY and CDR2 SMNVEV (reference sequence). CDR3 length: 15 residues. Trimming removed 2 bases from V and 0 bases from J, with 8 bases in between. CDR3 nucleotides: TGTGCCAGCAGTTTAGCCCCCATCTCCTACAATGAGCAGTTCTTC. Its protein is CASSLAPISYNEQFF.

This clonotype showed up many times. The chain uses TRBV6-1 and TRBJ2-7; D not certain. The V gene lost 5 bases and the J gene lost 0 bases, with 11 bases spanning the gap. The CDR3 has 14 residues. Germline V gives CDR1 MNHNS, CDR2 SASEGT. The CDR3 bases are TGTGCCAGCAGTACGTGGGCAACCTCCTACGAGCAGTACTTC. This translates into CASSTWATSYEQYF.

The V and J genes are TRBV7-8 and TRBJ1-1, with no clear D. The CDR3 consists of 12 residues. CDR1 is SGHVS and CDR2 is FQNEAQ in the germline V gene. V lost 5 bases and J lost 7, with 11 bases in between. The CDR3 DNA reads TGTGCCAGCAGCCCAGGTTTTTTTGAAGCTTTCTTT. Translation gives CASSPGFFEAFF.

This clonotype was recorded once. In DNA form, the CDR3 reads TGTGCCAGCAGCCCGTCCCGGGACGGGAACACTGAAGCTTTCTTT. Its protein is CASSPSRDGNTEAFF. This sequence joins TRBV3-1 and TRBJ1-1; maybe TRBD1 (5 bases). The germline V gene has CDR1 LGHDT and CDR2 YNNKEL (reference sequence). V lost 4 bases to trimming and J lost 1 base, with 13 bases between them. The CDR3 sequence is 15 residues long.

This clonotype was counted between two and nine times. The CDR3 sequence: CASSFQPGRVTDTQYF. In nucleotides, the CDR3 is TGTGCCAGCAGTTTTCAGCCAGGGAGGGTCACAGATACGCAGTATTTT. V and J are TRBV12-3 or TRBV12-4 and TRBJ2-3; 7 nucleotides align to TRBD2. V dropped 3 bases and J dropped 2; count of bases not matched to a gene: 8. The CDR3 runs 16 residues.

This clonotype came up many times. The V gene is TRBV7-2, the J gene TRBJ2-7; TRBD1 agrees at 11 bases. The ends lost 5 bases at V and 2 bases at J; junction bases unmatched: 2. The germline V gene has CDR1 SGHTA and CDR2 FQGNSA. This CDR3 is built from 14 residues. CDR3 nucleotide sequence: TGTGCCAGCAGCACGGGACAGGGGGCCTACGAGCAGTACTTC. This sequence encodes CASSTGQGAYEQYF. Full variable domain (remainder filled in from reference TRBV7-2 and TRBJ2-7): GAGVSQSPSNKVTEKGKDVELRCDPISGHTALYWYRQSLGQGLEFLIYFQGNSAPDKSGLPSDRFSAERTGGSVSTLTIQRTQQEDSAVYLCASSTGQGAYEQYFGPGTRLTVT.

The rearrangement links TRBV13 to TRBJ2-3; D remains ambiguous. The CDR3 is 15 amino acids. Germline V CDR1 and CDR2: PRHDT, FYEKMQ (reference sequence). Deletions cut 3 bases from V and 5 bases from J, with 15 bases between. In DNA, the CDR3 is TGTGCCAGCAGCTTGACCGACCTTTTTGTAGATACGCAGTATTTT. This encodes CASSLTDLFVDTQYF. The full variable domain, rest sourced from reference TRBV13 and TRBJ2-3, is AAGVIQSPRHLIKEKRETATLKCYPIPRHDTVYWYQQGPGQDPQFLISFYEKMQSDKGSIPDRFSAQQFSDYHSELNMSSLELGDSALYFCASSLTDLFVDTQYFGPGTRLTVL.

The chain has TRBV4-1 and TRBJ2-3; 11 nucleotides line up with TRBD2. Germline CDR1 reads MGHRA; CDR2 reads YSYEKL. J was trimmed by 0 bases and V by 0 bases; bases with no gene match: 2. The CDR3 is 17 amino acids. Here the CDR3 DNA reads TGCGCCAGCAGCCAAGATACTAGCGGGGGAAGCACAGATACGCAGTATTTT. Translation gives CASSQDTSGGSTDTQYF.

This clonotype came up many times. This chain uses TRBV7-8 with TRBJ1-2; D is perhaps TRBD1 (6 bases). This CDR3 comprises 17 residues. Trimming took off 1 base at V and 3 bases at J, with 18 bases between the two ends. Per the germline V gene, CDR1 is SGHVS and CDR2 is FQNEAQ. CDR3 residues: CASSLDGTTPEDYGYTF. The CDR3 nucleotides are TGTGCCAGCAGCTTAGACGGGACAACCCCTGAGGACTATGGCTACACCTTC.

The CDR3 DNA reads as TGTGCCAGCAGTTACTTCTCAGGGGTGGGCCTCCAAGAGACCCAGTACTTC. Translating it yields CASSYFSGVGLQETQYF. V usage is TRBV6-5 and J usage is TRBJ2-5, with a tentative D call TRBD1 (6 bases). Per the germline V gene, CDR1 is MNHEY and CDR2 is SVGAGI. CDR3 length equals 17 residues. Trimming pared 1 base from V and 1 base from J, leaving 16 bases between.